The present T cell receptor beta chain was sequenced within a study of OX40 agonist ivuxolimab in advanced cancers. Overall study: Ivuxolimab, which is an agonistic anti-OX40 (CD134) antibody, was administered to the patients. The dose-escalation cohort was roughly 83% male, with a mean age of 60 years, ranging about 23 to 90. Whole-study results and caveats: Average numbers of expanded clones were greater in CD8+ T cells than in CD4+.

The CDR3 consists of 20 residues. Deletions cut 3 bases from V and 0 bases from J, with 21 bases between. Germline assignment: CDR1 KGHSH and CDR2 LQKENI. As regards this clone: What it recognizes is unknown.

The repertoire was sequenced with immunoSEQ multiplex PCR; TCRdb's copy has only in-frame clones and lacks some. The table has 70,000 to 90,000 clones, about 84% seen once. The chain links TRBV18 to TRBJ2-6, with D perhaps assigned TRBD1 or TRBD2 (5 bases each). The sequence came from an adult with an advanced solid tumor such as melanoma, head and neck, liver or kidney cancer. This sample comprised CD4+ or CD8+ T cells sorted from blood, obtained in a trial of the OX40 agonist ivuxolimab. The CDR3 DNA sequence: TGTGCCAGCTCACCTTCGAGAGGGGCGGGTTACTCCTCTGGGGCCAACGTCCTGACTTTC. The encoded protein is CASSPSRGAGYSSGANVLTF. Full variable domain (remainder filled in from reference TRBV18 and TRBJ2-6): NAGVMQNPRHLVRRRGQEARLRCSPMKGHSHVYWYRQLPEEGLKFMVYLQKENIIDESGMPKERFSAEFPKEGPSILRIQQVVRGDSAAYFCASSPSRGAGYSSGANVLTFGAGSRLTVL.